The 11 T cell receptor beta chains given below trace back to one sample, sequenced in a study of OX40 agonist ivuxolimab in advanced cancers. Sequencing was performed with immunoSEQ multiplex PCR; in TCRdb, only in-frame clones are kept and a portion is missing. The repertoire has over 90,000 clones, 85% to 90% of them found once; the top ten carry over 1.5%. The source material was CD4+ or CD8+ T cells sorted from blood, sampled in a trial of the OX40 agonist ivuxolimab. The receptors derive from an adult with an advanced solid tumor such as melanoma, head and neck, liver or kidney cancer.

This chain joins TRBV5-1 and TRBJ2-1; TRBD1 matches at 8 bases. The CDR3 is made up of 19 amino acids. Trimming removed 2 bases from V and 5 bases from J; junction bases left unmatched: 18. Germline V CDR1 and CDR2: SGHRS, YFSETQ. The CDR3 coding sequence is TGCGCCAGCAGCTTTCCCCGAACTGAGGACAGGGTGCGCCACAATGAGCAGTTCTTC. Translated, it gives CASSFPRTEDRVRHNEQFF.

J is TRBJ2-1 and V is TRBV11-3, with D tentatively TRBD1 or TRBD2 (5 bases each). The germline CDR1 and CDR2 sequences are SGHNT and YENEEA. This CDR3 is 15 amino acids long. Deletions cut 3 bases from V and 2 bases from J, with 11 bases between. The CDR3 nucleotides are TGTGCCAGCAGCTTTGGGGGTTTGGCCTACAATGAGCAGTTCTTC. Encoded protein: CASSFGGLAYNEQFF.

The chain has TRBV13 and TRBJ1-2; TRBD1 might be the D (5 bases). Trimming left V 3 bases short and J 3 bases short, with 11 bases between. Germline loops: CDR1 PRHDT, CDR2 FYEKMQ (reference sequence). The CDR3 totals 14 residues. Here the CDR3 DNA reads TGTGCCAGCAGCTTGCGGGCAGGGCACTATGGCTACACCTTC. Encoded protein: CASSLRAGHYGYTF.

This clone has just one count. The chain uses TRBV28 and TRBJ2-6; D not resolved. V dropped 3 bases and J dropped 0 bases, with 9 bases sitting between them. CDR1 is MDHEN and CDR2 is SYDVKM in the germline V gene. The CDR3 is 16 amino acids. The CDR3 region is CASSFVSGSGANVLTF. The CDR3 DNA reads TGTGCCAGCAGTTTCGTCAGTGGCTCTGGGGCCAACGTCCTGACTTTC.

This chain joins TRBV28 and TRBJ1-5; D call uncertain. Germline V gene data show CDR1 as MDHEN and CDR2 as SYDVKM. Trimming removed 2 bases from V and 1 base from J, with 12 bases in between. The CDR3 loop spans 16 amino acids. The CDR3 DNA follows: TGTGCCAGCAGTTTAAGCGCGGGAGGCAGCAATCAGCCCCAGCATTTT. It encodes CASSLSAGGSNQPQHF. The entire variable domain, with the rest obtained from reference TRBV28 and TRBJ1-5, is as follows: DVKVTQSSRYLVKRTGEKVFLECVQDMDHENMFWYRQDPGLGLRLIYFSYDVKMKEKGDIPEGYSVSREKKERFSLILESASTNQTSMYLCASSLSAGGSNQPQHFGDGTRLSIL.

The chain combines TRBV29-1 with TRBJ2-1, with D possibly matching TRBD2 (6 bases). V lost 7 bases to trimming and J lost 8 bases, with 18 bases between them. The CDR3 loop spans 13 amino acids. The V gene's germline CDR1 is SQVTM and CDR2 ANQGSEA. CDR3 coding DNA: TGCAGCGCTAAAACTAGCCCCTTGGATGAGCAGTTCTTC. Translating gives CSAKTSPLDEQFF.

This clone has at least ten counts. Other DNA sequences within the sample encode an identical CDR3. The rearrangement joins TRBV28 to TRBJ1-2, with TRBD1 matching over 7 bases. The CDR3 has 14 residues. V trimming: 6 bases; J trimming: 3 bases; junction bases outside the gene matches: 7. Germline assignment: CDR1 MDHEN and CDR2 SYDVKM. As DNA, the CDR3 is TGTGCCAGCAGCGAAAGACAGGGTTACTATGGCTACACCTTC. Translation gives CASSERQGYYGYTF.

The chain employs TRBV10-3 and TRBJ2-7, with TRBD2 identical over 10 bases. Germline CDR1 is ENHRY and CDR2 is SYGVKD. This CDR3 has 14 amino acids. Trimming took 6 bases from V and 2 from J; bases not matched to a gene: 4. For the CDR3, the DNA is TGTGCCATCAGGACTAGCGGGCCCGCCTACGAGCAGTACTTC. Translated, it gives CAIRTSGPAYEQYF.

CDR3 nucleotides: TGTGCCAGCAGTCCAGGGGGCGCGCTATGGAGAGGCTACACCTTC. Amino acid sequence: CASSPGGALWRGYTF. This chain links TRBV6-5 with TRBJ1-2; 8 bases agree with TRBD1. Germline V CDR1 and CDR2: MNHEY, SVGAGI. CDR3 size: 15 residues. After removal of 5 bases from V and 8 bases from J, the junction contained 13 bases not matched to a gene.

The chain combines TRBV5-1 with TRBJ2-3; weak D call: TRBD2 (5 bases). There are 14 residues in the CDR3. V lost 5 bases and J 4 bases, leaving 14 bases between the germline ends. Looked up from germline, CDR1 is SGHRS and CDR2 is YFSETQ. DNA of the CDR3: TGCGCCAGCAGGAGCGGCTTAGTGGCAGATACGCAGTATTTT. Amino acids: CASRSGLVADTQYF. Filled out from reference TRBV5-1 and TRBJ2-3, the complete variable domain reads KAGVTQTPRYLIKTRGQQVTLSCSPISGHRSVSWYQQTPGQGLQFLFEYFSETQRNKGNFPGRFSGRQFSNSRSEMNVSTLELGDSALYLCASRSGLVADTQYFGPGTRLTVL.

A few counts support this clone. The chain couples TRBV5-4 to TRBJ2-5; 8 bases are a match to TRBD2. The CDR3 covers 14 residues. From germline, CDR1 is SGHNT and CDR2 YYREEE (reference sequence). V was clipped by 4 bases and J by 1 base; unmatched bases: 3. The DNA for the CDR3 is TGTGCCAGCAGCCTAGGGACTAGCCAAGAGACCCAGTACTTC. It translates to CASSLGTSQETQYF.